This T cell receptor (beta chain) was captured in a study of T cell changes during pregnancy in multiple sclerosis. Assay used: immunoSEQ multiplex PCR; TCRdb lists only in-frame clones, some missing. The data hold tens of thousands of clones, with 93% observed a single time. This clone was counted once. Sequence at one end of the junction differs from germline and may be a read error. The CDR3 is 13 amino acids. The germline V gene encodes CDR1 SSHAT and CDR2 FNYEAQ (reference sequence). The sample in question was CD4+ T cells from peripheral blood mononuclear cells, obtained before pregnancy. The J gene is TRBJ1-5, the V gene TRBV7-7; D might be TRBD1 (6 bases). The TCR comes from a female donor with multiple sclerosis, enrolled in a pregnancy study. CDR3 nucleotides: TGTGCTAGCAGCCCCGGGACACAACAGCCCCAGCATTTT. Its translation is CASSPGTQQPQHF.